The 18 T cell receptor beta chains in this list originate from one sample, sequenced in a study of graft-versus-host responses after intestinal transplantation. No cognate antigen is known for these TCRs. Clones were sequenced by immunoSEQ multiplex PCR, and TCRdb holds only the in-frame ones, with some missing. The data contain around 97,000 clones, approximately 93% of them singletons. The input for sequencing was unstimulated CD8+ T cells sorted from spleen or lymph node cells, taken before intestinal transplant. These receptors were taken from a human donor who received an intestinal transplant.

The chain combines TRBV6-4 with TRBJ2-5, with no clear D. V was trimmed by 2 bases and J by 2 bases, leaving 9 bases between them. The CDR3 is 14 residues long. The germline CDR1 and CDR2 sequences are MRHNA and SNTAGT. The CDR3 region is CASSDAADQETQYF. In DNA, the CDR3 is TGTGCCAGCAGTGACGCGGCTGATCAAGAGACCCAGTACTTC.

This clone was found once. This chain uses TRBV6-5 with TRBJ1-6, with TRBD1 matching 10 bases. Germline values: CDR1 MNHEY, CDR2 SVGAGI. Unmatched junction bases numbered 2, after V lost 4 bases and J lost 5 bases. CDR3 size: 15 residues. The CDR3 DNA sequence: TGTGCCAGCAGTTTGGGACAGGGGAATAATTCACCCCTCCACTTT. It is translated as CASSLGQGNNSPLHF.

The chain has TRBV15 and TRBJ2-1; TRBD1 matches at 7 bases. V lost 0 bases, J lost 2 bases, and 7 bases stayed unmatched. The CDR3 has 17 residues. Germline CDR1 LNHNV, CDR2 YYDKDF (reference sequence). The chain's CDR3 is CATSRDLEDRTYNEQFF. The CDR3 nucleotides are TGTGCCACCAGCAGAGATCTTGAGGACAGGACCTACAATGAGCAGTTCTTC. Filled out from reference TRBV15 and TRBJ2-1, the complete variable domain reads DAMVIQNPRYQVTQFGKPVTLSCSQTLNHNVMYWYQQKSSQAPKLLFHYYDKDFNNEADTPDNFQSRRPNTSFCFLDIRSPGLGDTAMYLCATSRDLEDRTYNEQFFGPGTRLTVL.

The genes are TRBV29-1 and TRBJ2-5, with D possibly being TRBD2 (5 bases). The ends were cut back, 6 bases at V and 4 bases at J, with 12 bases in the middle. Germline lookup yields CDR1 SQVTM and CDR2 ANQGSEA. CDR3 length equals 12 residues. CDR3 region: CSVDETTETQYF. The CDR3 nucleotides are TGCAGCGTCGACGAGACTACAGAGACCCAGTACTTC.

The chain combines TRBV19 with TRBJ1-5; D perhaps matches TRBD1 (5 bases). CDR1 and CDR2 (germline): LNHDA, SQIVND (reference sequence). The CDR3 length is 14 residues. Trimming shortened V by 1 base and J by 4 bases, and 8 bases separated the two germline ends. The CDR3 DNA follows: TGTGCCAGTAGTATAGTTGGGGGAAATCAGCCCCAGCATTTT. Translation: CASSIVGGNQPQHF.

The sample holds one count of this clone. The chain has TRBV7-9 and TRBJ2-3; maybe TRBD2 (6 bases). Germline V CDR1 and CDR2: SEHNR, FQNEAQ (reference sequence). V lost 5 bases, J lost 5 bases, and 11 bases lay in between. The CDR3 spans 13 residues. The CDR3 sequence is CASSRGNKDTQYF. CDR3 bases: TGTGCCAGCAGCCGGGGGAATAAAGATACGCAGTATTTT. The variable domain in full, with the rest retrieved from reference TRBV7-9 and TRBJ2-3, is DTGVSQNPRHKITKRGQNVTFRCDPISEHNRLYWYRQTLGQGPEFLTYFQNEAQLEKSRLLSDRFSAERPKGSFSTLEIQRTEQGDSAMYLCASSRGNKDTQYFGPGTRLTVL.

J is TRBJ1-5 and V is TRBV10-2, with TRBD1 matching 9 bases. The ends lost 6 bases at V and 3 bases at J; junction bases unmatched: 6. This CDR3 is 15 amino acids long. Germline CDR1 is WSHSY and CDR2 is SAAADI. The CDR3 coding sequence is TGCGCCAGCAGATGGACAGGGGCCGTCAATCAGCCCCAGCATTTT. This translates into CASRWTGAVNQPQHF.

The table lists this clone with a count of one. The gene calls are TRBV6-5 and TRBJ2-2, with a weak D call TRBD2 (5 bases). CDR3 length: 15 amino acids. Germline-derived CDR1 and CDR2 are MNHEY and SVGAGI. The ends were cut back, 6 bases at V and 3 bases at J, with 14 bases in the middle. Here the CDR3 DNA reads TGTGCCAGCAGCTATCACCGGGATGACACCGGGGAGCTGTTTTTT. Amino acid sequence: CASSYHRDDTGELFF.

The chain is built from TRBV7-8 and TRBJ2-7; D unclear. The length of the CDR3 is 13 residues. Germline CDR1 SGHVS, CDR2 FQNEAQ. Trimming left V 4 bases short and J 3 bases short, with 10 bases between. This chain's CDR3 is CASSSLLDYEQYF. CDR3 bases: TGTGCCAGCAGCTCACTCCTTGACTACGAGCAGTACTTC.

The CDR3 nucleotides read TGTGCCAGCAGCCCCTCCGGCGCTAACTATGGCTACACCTTC. Translation: CASSPSGANYGYTF. The rearrangement joins TRBV7-8 to TRBJ1-2; D ambiguous. CDR1 is SGHVS, CDR2 FQNEAQ, per germline. V gave up 5 bases and J gave up 0 bases, with 10 bases separating them. This CDR3 comprises 14 residues. Full variable domain (missing parts from reference TRBV7-8 and TRBJ1-2): GAGVSQSPRYKVAKRGQDVALRCDPISGHVSLFWYQQALGQGPEFLTYFQNEAQLDKSGLPSDRFFAERPEGSVSTLKIQRTQQEDSAVYLCASSPSGANYGYTFGSGTRLTVV.

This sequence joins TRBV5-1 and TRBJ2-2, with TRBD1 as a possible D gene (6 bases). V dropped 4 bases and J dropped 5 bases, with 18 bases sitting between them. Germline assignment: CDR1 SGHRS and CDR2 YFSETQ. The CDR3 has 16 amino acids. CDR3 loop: CASSLGVNRETGELFF. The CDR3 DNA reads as TGCGCCAGCAGCCTAGGAGTTAACAGGGAAACCGGGGAGCTGTTTTTT.

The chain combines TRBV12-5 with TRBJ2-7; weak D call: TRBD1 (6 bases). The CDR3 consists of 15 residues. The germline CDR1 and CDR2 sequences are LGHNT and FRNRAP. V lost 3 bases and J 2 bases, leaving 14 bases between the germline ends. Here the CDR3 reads CASGFMGAPPYEQYF. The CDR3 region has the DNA TGTGCTAGTGGTTTTATGGGGGCCCCGCCCTACGAGCAGTACTTC.

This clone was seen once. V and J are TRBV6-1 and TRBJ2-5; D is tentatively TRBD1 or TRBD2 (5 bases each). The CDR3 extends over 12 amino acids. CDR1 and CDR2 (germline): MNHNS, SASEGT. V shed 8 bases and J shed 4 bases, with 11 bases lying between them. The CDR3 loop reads CASGSGGETQYF. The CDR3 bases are TGTGCCAGCGGGTCTGGGGGAGAGACCCAGTACTTC.

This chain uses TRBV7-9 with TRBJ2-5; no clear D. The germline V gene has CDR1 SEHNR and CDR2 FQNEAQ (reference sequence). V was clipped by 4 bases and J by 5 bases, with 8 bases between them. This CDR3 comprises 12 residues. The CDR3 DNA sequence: TGTGCCAGCAGCTCAACCGGCGAGACCCAGTACTTC. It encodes CASSSTGETQYF.

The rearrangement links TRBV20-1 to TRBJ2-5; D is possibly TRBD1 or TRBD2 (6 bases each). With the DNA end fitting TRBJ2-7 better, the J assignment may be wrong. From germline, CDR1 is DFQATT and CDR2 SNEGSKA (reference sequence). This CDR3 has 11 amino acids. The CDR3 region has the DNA TGCAGTGCGTGGACAGCGGGCGAGCAGTACTTC. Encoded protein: CSAWTAGEQYF.

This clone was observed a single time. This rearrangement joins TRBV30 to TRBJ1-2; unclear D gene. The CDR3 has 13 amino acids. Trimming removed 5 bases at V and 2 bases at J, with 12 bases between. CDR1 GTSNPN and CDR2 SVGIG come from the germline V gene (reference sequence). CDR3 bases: TGTGCCTGGGGAAAGAGGGTAAACTATGGCTACACCTTC. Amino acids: CAWGKRVNYGYTF.

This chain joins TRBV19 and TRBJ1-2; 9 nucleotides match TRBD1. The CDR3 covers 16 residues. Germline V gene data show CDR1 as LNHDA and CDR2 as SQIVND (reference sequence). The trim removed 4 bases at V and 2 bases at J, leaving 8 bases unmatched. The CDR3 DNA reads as TGTGCCAGTAGTACGGAGGGACAGGGTAGGAACTATGGCTACACCTTC. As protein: CASSTEGQGRNYGYTF.

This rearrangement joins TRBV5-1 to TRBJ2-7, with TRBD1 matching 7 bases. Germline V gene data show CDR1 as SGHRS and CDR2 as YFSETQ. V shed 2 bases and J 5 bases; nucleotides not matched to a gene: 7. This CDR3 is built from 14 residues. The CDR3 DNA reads TGCGCCAGCAGCTTAGGGGGCTCAGTTAACGAGCAGTACTTC. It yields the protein CASSLGGSVNEQYF.